The sequence of this T cell receptor beta chain was determined in a study of T cells in Graves' hyperthyroidism and ophthalmopathy. The study, taken as a whole, reports: Blood also contained most expanded thyroid clonotypes above 0.001. In simple terms, a model built on 13 V-J features told ophthalmopathy apart from stable hyperthyroidism.

A lack of ophthalmopathy progression within 18 months defined stable Graves' hyperthyroidism. The CDR3 covers 14 residues. V lost 4 bases, J lost 8 bases, and 7 bases stayed unmatched. The germline V gene has CDR1 MDHEN and CDR2 SYDVKM. This clonotype was seen ten or more times. The antigen is undetermined. TCR beta CDR3 sequences were amplified from RNA transcripts. The TCR CDR3 first-round RT-PCR relied on the HTBI primer set. Using its own MiXCR run on the multiplex PCR reads, TCRdb lists one record per CDR3 protein. The sample holds more than 500,000 distinct CDR3 sequences; 15% to 20% are singletons and the top ten take 3% to 4%.

The chain couples TRBV28 to TRBJ2-1, with 8 bases matching TRBD2. The sequenced sample consisted of blood. This TCR was sampled from a woman aged 25 to 39 with Graves' hyperthyroidism. The CDR3 DNA follows: TGTGCCAGCAGTTGGGGCGGGAGGACGGATGAGCAGTTCTTC. Its translation is CASSWGGRTDEQFF.